This TCR beta chain was obtained from a study of shared clonotypes between healthy human individuals. The repertoire was sequenced with immunoSEQ multiplex PCR; TCRdb's copy has only in-frame clones and lacks some. The data show about 560,000 clones, around 76% seen once. The germline V gene encodes CDR1 SGHTA and CDR2 FQGTGA. V gave up 2 bases and J gave up 7 bases, with 12 bases separating them. This CDR3 is 14 amino acids long. The chain joins TRBV7-3 to TRBJ2-1; either TRBD1 or TRBD2 may fit D (6 bases each). This TCR came from a woman between 40 and 55 years old in good health. Some clones in this sample may be carry-over from other donors' samples. Sequencing used PBMCs. This CDR3 is CASSLVTGRNEQFF. The DNA of the CDR3 is TGTGCCAGCAGCTTAGTTACAGGGAGGAATGAGCAGTTCTTC.